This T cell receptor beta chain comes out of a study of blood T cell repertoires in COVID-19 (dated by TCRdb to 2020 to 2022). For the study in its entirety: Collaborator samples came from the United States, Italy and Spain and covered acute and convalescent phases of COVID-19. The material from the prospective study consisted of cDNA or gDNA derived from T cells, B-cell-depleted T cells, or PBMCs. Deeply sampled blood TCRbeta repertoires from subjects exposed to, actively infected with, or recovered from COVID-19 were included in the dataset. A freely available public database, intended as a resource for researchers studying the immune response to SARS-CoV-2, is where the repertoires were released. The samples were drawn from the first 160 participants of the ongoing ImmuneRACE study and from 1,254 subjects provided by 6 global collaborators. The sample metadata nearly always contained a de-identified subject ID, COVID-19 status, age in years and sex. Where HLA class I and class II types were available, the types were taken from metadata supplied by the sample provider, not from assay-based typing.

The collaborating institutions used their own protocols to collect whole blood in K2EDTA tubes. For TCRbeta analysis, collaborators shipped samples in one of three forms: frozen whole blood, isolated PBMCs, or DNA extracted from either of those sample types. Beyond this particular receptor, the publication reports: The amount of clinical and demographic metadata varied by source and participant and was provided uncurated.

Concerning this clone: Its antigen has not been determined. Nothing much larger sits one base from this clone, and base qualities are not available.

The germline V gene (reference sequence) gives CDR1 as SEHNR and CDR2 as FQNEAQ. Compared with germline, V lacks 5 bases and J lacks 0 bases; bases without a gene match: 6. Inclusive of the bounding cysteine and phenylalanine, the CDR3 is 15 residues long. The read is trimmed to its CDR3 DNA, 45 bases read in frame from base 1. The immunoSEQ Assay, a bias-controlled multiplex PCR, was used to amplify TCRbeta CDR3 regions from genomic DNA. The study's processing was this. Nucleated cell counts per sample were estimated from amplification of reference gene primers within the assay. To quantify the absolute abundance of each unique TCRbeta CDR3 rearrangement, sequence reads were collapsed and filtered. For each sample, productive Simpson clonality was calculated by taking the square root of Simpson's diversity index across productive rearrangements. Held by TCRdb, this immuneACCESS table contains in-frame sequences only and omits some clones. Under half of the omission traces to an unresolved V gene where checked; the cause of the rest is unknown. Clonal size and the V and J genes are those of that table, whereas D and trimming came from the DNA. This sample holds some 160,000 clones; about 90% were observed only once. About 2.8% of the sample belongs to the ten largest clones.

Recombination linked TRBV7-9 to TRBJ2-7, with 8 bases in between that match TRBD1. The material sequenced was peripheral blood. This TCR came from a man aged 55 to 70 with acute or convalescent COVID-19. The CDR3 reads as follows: CASSRRTGSSYEQYF. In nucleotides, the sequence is TGTGCCAGCAGCCGTAGGACAGGGAGCTCCTACGAGCAGTACTTC.